These T cell receptor beta chains were read from a single sample in a study of T cell responses to AZD1222 COVID-19 vaccine. Profiled with immunoSEQ multiplex PCR; TCRdb holds only in-frame clones, not every one. The sample shows around 120,000 clones, around nine tenths of them seen only once. The source material was peripheral blood, sampled 28 days after the second AZD1222 dose. These receptors all stem from an adult who received the AZD1222 COVID-19 vaccine. Each CDR3 is given without its conserved first and last residue.

v_gene	CDR3aa
TRBV9	ASSIVAGGYSGELF
TRBV4-2	ASSQDKGINQPQH
TRBV24-1	ATSDQVAGVPPGELF
TRBV5-4	ASSLIGGSYEQY
TRBV29-1	SVHRDANTEAF
TRBV29-1	SVESSASYTEAF
TRBV3-1/TRBV3-2	ASSQTGTQY
TRBV5-1	ASSLDRGSTGELF
TRBV11-3	ASSKRGQGETQY
TRBV15	ATSRDGLDTQY
TRBV7-9	ASSVLGRGVSGNTIY
TRBV19	ASSILAGNEQF
TRBV4-1	ASSQNAGGGEQY
TRBV5-6	ASSWGPNPTDTQY
TRBV28	ASSLWKRQGYEQY
TRBV27	ASHQTGQYLTGELF
TRBV6-5	ASSYNQVAF
TRBV18	ASSRRYDHRGGETQY
TRBV28	ASRSGLAFSSYEQY
TRBV19	ASSIARHPNTEAF
TRBV27	ASSLSPTGNEKLF
TRBV14	ASSPTPYEQY
TRBV6-2/TRBV6-3	ASSYGNQAGELF
TRBV27	ASSLITGSQETQY
TRBV12-3/TRBV12-4	ASSFSEIQPQH
TRBV30	AWRVQGYEQY
TRBV5-4	ASSLVQGIDEQY
TRBV19	ASHLAGTNTQY
TRBV6-5	ASSSTGIANYGYT
TRBV28	ASQRGLGNEKLF
TRBV11-2	ASSHRQGRYTEAF
TRBV19	ASSIRQGEGNQPQH
TRBV29-1	SVVGGGGQPQH
TRBV28	ASSFSAGRDSSYEQY
TRBV30	ARSKDRGREQY
TRBV9	ASSAGADSYNEQF
TRBV24-1	ATSDSTGYQPQH
TRBV19	ARLTGPMSEQY
TRBV7-3	AGGMVF
TRBV3-1/TRBV3-2	ASSPFGQGGAGYT
TRBV12-3/TRBV12-4	ASSTPPSDTQY
TRBV27	ASSLRQGITGELF
TRBV30	AWSAGTVYNSPLH
TRBV6-4	ASSDKLTGGDEQF
TRBV19	ASSLSDGVWDSPLH
TRBV7-2	ASSVSGRAWNEQF
TRBV6-4	ASSASGLITDTQY
TRBV6-2/TRBV6-3	ASSRLHTYEQY
TRBV7-3	ASSSLAGTDSPLH
TRBV19	ASSSSPWNPSSAGVPYEQY